Listed below are T cell receptor beta chains from one sample, sequenced in a study of control samples from healthy donors and cancer patients. The table came from immunoSEQ multiplex PCR; TCRdb's copy has only in-frame clones and leaves some out. The sample lists 140,000 to 150,000 clones, about 91% occurring once. The specimen sequenced was blood. These receptors were collected from a man aged 25-45 years in good health. The CDR3 runs from the conserved cysteine through the conserved F or W. D genes are given only for firm matches. Clone sizes are given selectively: once, few, many, or a class where the clone is expanded.

J: TRBJ1-5
D: TRBD1
V: TRBV15
size: .
DNA: TGTGCCACCCTCGGACAGGTTAGCAATCAGCCCCAGCATTTT
CDR3: CATLGQVSNQPQHF

J: TRBJ1-5
D: TRBD1
V: TRBV27
size: .
DNA: TGTGCCAGCAGTTCCGGACAGGGCAATCAGCCCCAGCATTTT
CDR3: CASSSGQGNQPQHF

J: TRBJ2-2
D: TRBD2
V: TRBV2
size: .
DNA: TGTGCCAGCAAGGCTAGCGGGGGAAACACCGGGGAGCTGTTTTTT
CDR3: CASKASGGNTGELFF

J: TRBJ2-7
D: .
V: TRBV4-2
size: .
DNA: TGTGCCAGCAGCCAAGAAAGGGGCCACGAGCAGTACTTC
CDR3: CASSQERGHEQYF

J: TRBJ1-6
D: .
V: TRBV19
size: .
DNA: TGTGCCAGTAGCCCCCCGGGAGCGTATAATTCACCCCTCCACTTT
CDR3: CASSPPGAYNSPLHF

J: TRBJ1-2
D: .
V: TRBV9
size: .
DNA: TGTGCCAGCAGCAGGGAGGGGGTCGGCTACACCTTC
CDR3: CASSREGVGYTF

J: TRBJ2-1
D: .
V: TRBV2
size: .
DNA: TGTGCCAGCAGTTTCCGGGACCCCCAGGATGAGCAGTTCTTC
CDR3: CASSFRDPQDEQFF

J: TRBJ1-6
D: TRBD1
V: TRBV19
size: .
DNA: TGTGCCACTTCTGACAGGGGAAGAAGTTCACCCCTCCACTTT
CDR3: CATSDRGRSSPLHF

J: TRBJ1-2
D: TRBD1
V: TRBV30
size: once
DNA: TGTGCCTGGAGTGTACAAGGTACAGGGGGTGGCTACACCTTC
CDR3: CAWSVQGTGGGYTF

J: TRBJ2-7
D: TRBD2
V: TRBV11-3
size: .
DNA: TGTGCCAGCAGCCCACCCCCTAGCGGATCCTACGAGCAGTACTTC
CDR3: CASSPPPSGSYEQYF

J: TRBJ1-2
D: .
V: TRBV9
size: .
DNA: TGTGCCAGCAGCGTTGTCTCGGGCCTGGATGGCTACACCTTC
CDR3: CASSVVSGLDGYTF

J: TRBJ1-1
D: .
V: TRBV28
size: once
DNA: TGTGCCAGCAGTTTAAGGAACACTGAAGCTTTCTTT
CDR3: CASSLRNTEAFF

J: TRBJ2-7
D: TRBD2
V: TRBV5-1
size: .
DNA: TGCGCCAGCAGCTTGGCCGTACTAGCGGGGGCGGGCAATCACTACGAGCAGTACTTC
CDR3: CASSLAVLAGAGNHYEQYF

J: TRBJ1-2
D: .
V: TRBV9
size: .
DNA: TGTGCCAGCACGCAGGGGAACTATGGCTACACCTTC
CDR3: CASTQGNYGYTF

J: TRBJ1-6
D: .
V: TRBV14
size: .
DNA: TGTGCCAGCAGCCTTTTGGCAGGAAGAGGGGGAGATTCACCCCTCCACTTT
CDR3: CASSLLAGRGGDSPLHF

J: TRBJ2-2
D: .
V: TRBV6-5
size: .
DNA: TGTGCCAGCAGCCTCGGAGGCGGGGAGCTGTTTTTT
CDR3: CASSLGGGELFF

J: TRBJ2-7
D: .
V: TRBV19
size: once
DNA: TGTGCCAGTAGTTGGAGGGGCGCATTTAGCTACGAGCAGTACTTC
CDR3: CASSWRGAFSYEQYF

J: TRBJ1-1
D: .
V: TRBV6-1
size: .
DNA: TGTGCCAGCAGTGAGGTCCCGGGGACTGAAGCTTTCTTT
CDR3: CASSEVPGTEAFF

J: TRBJ1-6
D: .
V: TRBV11-2
size: once
DNA: TGTGCCAGCACTGAGGGGGGGAGCTCACCCCTCCACTTT
CDR3: CASTEGGSSPLHF

J: TRBJ2-7
D: TRBD1
V: TRBV9
size: .
DNA: TGTGCCAGCAGCGTAAGCGGACAGGGGGGCCACGAGCAGTACTTC
CDR3: CASSVSGQGGHEQYF

J: TRBJ2-3
D: .
V: TRBV6-5
size: .
DNA: TGTGCCAGCAGTACGGGGGCCGTAAGAACAGATACGCAGTATTTT
CDR3: CASSTGAVRTDTQYF

J: TRBJ1-3
D: .
V: TRBV5-1
size: .
DNA: TGCGCCAGCAGCTTGACAGCGGTCGTCCCTGGAAACACCATATATTTT
CDR3: CASSLTAVVPGNTIYF

J: TRBJ1-4
D: .
V: TRBV6-5
size: .
DNA: TGTGCCAGCAGTTACAACAGGATCACTAATGAAAAACTGTTTTTT
CDR3: CASSYNRITNEKLFF

J: TRBJ2-7
D: .
V: TRBV10-3
size: .
DNA: TGTGCCATCAGTGAGTCTACCGGGGGCTACCCTACCTACGAGCAGTACTTC
CDR3: CAISESTGGYPTYEQYF

J: TRBJ2-3
D: TRBD2
V: TRBV24-1
size: .
DNA: TGTGCCACCAGTGATTCGCTACCGGGACTAGGGGGGGATACGCAGTATTTT
CDR3: CATSDSLPGLGGDTQYF

J: TRBJ2-3
D: TRBD1
V: TRBV7-8
size: few
DNA: TGTGCCAGCAGCGTAAAGCGCAGGGGGGATACGCAGTATTTT
CDR3: CASSVKRRGDTQYF

J: TRBJ1-2
D: .
V: TRBV19
size: .
DNA: TGTGCCAGTAGCCCAGCTTTGGGTCCTGGCTACACCTTC
CDR3: CASSPALGPGYTF

J: TRBJ2-7
D: TRBD1
V: TRBV7-9
size: .
DNA: TGTGCCAGCAGCGACTATACCGGGACAGGATACGAGCAGTACTTC
CDR3: CASSDYTGTGYEQYF

J: TRBJ1-5
D: .
V: TRBV7-2
size: .
DNA: TGTGCCAGCAGCTTAGCGCCGCCCCGGGAGGCTCAGCCCCAGCATTTT
CDR3: CASSLAPPREAQPQHF

J: TRBJ1-2
D: TRBD1
V: TRBV24-1
size: .
DNA: TGTGCCACCAGCGAGAGTATCGGGACAGGGAAGGAGGGCTACACCTTC
CDR3: CATSESIGTGKEGYTF

J: TRBJ1-1
D: .
V: TRBV5-4
size: .
DNA: TGTGCCAGCAGCTTCATCAGGGGTTGGGGTACGAACACTGAAGCTTTCTTT
CDR3: CASSFIRGWGTNTEAFF

J: TRBJ2-2
D: .
V: TRBV4-2
size: once
DNA: TGTGCCAGCACGATATCAGCGACGGGGGATTCGAACACCGGGGAGCTGTTTTTT
CDR3: CASTISATGDSNTGELFF

J: TRBJ2-1
D: .
V: TRBV5-1
size: .
DNA: TGCGCCAGCAGCTTGGGTTGGTTCTATGAGCAGTTCTTC
CDR3: CASSLGWFYEQFF

J: TRBJ2-1
D: TRBD1
V: TRBV9
size: once
DNA: TGTGCCAGCAGCCCCGGACAGGATAGGAATGAGCAGTTCTTC
CDR3: CASSPGQDRNEQFF

J: TRBJ2-1
D: .
V: TRBV5-1
size: .
DNA: TGCGCCAGCAGTATCGGGGGCAGGGCATCCTACAATGAGCAGTTCTTC
CDR3: CASSIGGRASYNEQFF

J: TRBJ2-3
D: .
V: TRBV19
size: .
DNA: TGTGCCAGTAGTATAGCAGCAATATCGGATACGCAGTATTTT
CDR3: CASSIAAISDTQYF

J: TRBJ2-3
D: TRBD1
V: TRBV6-5
size: once
DNA: TGTGCCAGCAGTCCTTGGACAGGGGAAACAGATACGCAGTATTTT
CDR3: CASSPWTGETDTQYF

J: TRBJ1-4
D: .
V: TRBV11-2
size: .
DNA: TGTGCCAGCAGCGAAATGAGGGAAAAACTGTTTTTT
CDR3: CASSEMREKLFF

J: TRBJ1-4
D: .
V: TRBV10-2
size: few
DNA: TGCGCCAGCAGACAGCCTAATGAAAAACTGTTTTTT
CDR3: CASRQPNEKLFF

J: TRBJ1-1
D: TRBD1
V: TRBV5-1
size: .
DNA: TGCGCCAGCAGCTGGACAGGGCGGAATACTGAAGCTTTCTTT
CDR3: CASSWTGRNTEAFF

J: TRBJ1-6
D: TRBD1
V: TRBV6-1
size: .
DNA: TGTGCCAGCAGTGATAGGGGACAGGTTAATTCACCCCTCCACTTT
CDR3: CASSDRGQVNSPLHF

J: TRBJ2-1
D: .
V: TRBV19
size: .
DNA: TGTGCCAGTAGTATAAGGAGCCGGGGGCGGGATGAGCAGTTCTTC
CDR3: CASSIRSRGRDEQFF

J: TRBJ1-3
D: .
V: TRBV18
size: .
DNA: TGTGCCAGCTCACCACAGACACCCTCTGGAAACACCATATATTTT
CDR3: CASSPQTPSGNTIYF